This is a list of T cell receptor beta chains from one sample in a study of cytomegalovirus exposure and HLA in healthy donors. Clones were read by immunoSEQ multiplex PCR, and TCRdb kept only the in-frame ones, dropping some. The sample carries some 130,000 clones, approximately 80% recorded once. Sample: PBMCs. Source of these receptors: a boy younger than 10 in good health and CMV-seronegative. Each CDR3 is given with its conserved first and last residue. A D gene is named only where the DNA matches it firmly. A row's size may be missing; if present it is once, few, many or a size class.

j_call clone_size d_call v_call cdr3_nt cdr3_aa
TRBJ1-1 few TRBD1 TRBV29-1 TGCAGCGTTGGACAGGGCCACACTGAAGCTTTCTTT CSVGQGHTEAFF
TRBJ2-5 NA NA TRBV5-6 TGTGCCAGCAGCTTGGTTCCGAGGGAGACCCAGTACTTC CASSLVPRETQYF
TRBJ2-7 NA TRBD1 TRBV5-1 TGCGCCAGCAGCTTGGGGGACAGGGGGTCCTACGAGCAGTACTTC CASSLGDRGSYEQYF
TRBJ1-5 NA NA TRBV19 TGTGCCAGTAACGGGGTTAGCAATCAGCCCCAGCATTTT CASNGVSNQPQHF
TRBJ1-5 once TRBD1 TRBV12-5 TGTGCTAGTGGTCCTGACAGGGCTGGACAGCCCCAGCATTTT CASGPDRAGQPQHF
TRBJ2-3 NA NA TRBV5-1 TGCGCCAGCAGCTCCCCCAGGGATACGCAGTATTTT CASSSPRDTQYF
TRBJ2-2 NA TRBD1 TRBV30 TGTGCCTGGAGTATAGGGGGCCTGAACACCGGGGAGCTGTTTTTT CAWSIGGLNTGELFF
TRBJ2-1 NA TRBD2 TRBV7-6 TGTGCCAGCAGCCTCGGACTAGCCTTTTACAATGAGCAGTTCTTC CASSLGLAFYNEQFF
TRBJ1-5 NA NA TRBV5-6 TGTGCCAGCAGCTTGGGAGTGGACAGTTTATGGCCCCAGCATTTT CASSLGVDSLWPQHF
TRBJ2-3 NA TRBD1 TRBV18 TGTGCCAGCTCACCAACCGGCCTCGGACAGGGCATTCGCACAGATACGCAGTATTTT CASSPTGLGQGIRTDTQYF
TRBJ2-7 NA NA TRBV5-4 TGTGCCAGCAGCTTGGAGGGGCACTACGAGCAGTACTTC CASSLEGHYEQYF
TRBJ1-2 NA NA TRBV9 TGTGCCAGCAGTCACCATCCGGGAAAAGTATCACCCTCCTATGGCTACACCTTC CASSHHPGKVSPSYGYTF
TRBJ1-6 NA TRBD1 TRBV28 TGTGCCAGCAGTGCTTGGACAGGGAGGAATTCACCCCTCCACTTT CASSAWTGRNSPLHF
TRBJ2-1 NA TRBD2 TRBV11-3 TGTGCCAGCAGCTTAGACGGACTAGCGGGAGGGAGGTACAATGAGCAGTTCTTC CASSLDGLAGGRYNEQFF
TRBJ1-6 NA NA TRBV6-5 TGTGCCAGCAGTTGGGACTTTACTAATTCACCCCTCCACTTT CASSWDFTNSPLHF
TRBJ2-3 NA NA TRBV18 TGTGCCAGCTCACTTAAAACTAGCACAGATACGCAGTATTTT CASSLKTSTDTQYF
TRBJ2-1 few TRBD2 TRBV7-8 TGTGCCAGCAGCTGGGGGACTAGCGGGATCTACAATGAGCAGTTCTTC CASSWGTSGIYNEQFF
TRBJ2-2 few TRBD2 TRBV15 TGTGCCACCAGCGTGGGACTAGCGGGTCTCGGGGAGCTGTTTTTT CATSVGLAGLGELFF
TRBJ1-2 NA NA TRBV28 TGTGCCAGCAGTTCCTCCCTCGGGGGGCGAGACTATGGCTACACCTTC CASSSSLGGRDYGYTF
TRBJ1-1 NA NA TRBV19 TGTGCCAGTAGTGGGGCCGGGCGGGAGAACACTGAAGCTTTCTTT CASSGAGRENTEAFF
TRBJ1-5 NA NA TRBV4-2 TGTGCCAGCAGCCAAAGTTGGGGGGACAATCAGCCCCAGCATTTT CASSQSWGDNQPQHF
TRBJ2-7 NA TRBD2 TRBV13 TGTGCCAGCAGCACTCGGACTAGCGGGGGGTACGAGCAGTACTTC CASSTRTSGGYEQYF